A single TCR beta chain is shown here with its context. Primers for the PCR totalled 60 Vbeta and 13 Jbeta. TCRdb's copy holds only in-frame clones and misses some; the assay was immunoSEQ multiplex PCR. The data show 50,000 to 55,000 clones, approximately 52% seen once. Germline CDR1 and CDR2: MGHRA and YSYEKL. V shed 0 bases and J shed 5 bases, with 17 bases lying between them. The CDR3 runs to 17 residues. This sample was taken from a study of cytomegalovirus exposure and HLA in healthy donors. The clonotype comes from a human donor in good health. Specimen: PBMCs. This chain connects TRBV4-1 to TRBJ2-1, with no clear D. CDR3 sequence: CASSQESTNWMDNEQFF. The CDR3 nucleotides are TGCGCCAGCAGCCAAGAATCCACTAACTGGATGGACAATGAGCAGTTCTTC.